This is a list of T cell receptor beta chains from one sample in a study of blood T cell repertoires in COVID-19. Sequencing was performed with immunoSEQ multiplex PCR; in TCRdb, only in-frame clones are kept and a portion is missing. The sample has some 380,000 clones, approximately 86% seen once. The sequencing sample was made of PBMCs or T cells enriched from blood (not recorded which). The receptors here all came from a middle-aged woman with acute COVID-19. CDR3s include the opening cysteine and the closing phenylalanine or tryptophan. The D gene is left open where the match is weak. A clone size is listed for some rows: how often the clone was seen (once, few, many), or a class if it is expanded.

D gene	clone size	J gene	V gene	CDR3 DNA	CDR3 protein
TRBD1	once	TRBJ1-2	TRBV6-5	TGTGCCAGCAGTTACGCAGGACAGGGGGTCTATGGCTACACCTTC	CASSYAGQGVYGYTF
.	.	TRBJ1-2	TRBV29-1	TGCAGCGTTGAAGAGGGAGGTGGCTACACCTTC	CSVEEGGGYTF
.	.	TRBJ1-6	TRBV7-6	TGTGCCAGCAGCCGGTCAGGGTATAATTCACCCCTCCACTTT	CASSRSGYNSPLHF
.	.	TRBJ1-1	TRBV19	TGTGCCAGTACCCTACGGGGGGGTAGGACTGAAGCTTTCTTT	CASTLRGGRTEAFF
TRBD2	.	TRBJ2-2	TRBV10-1	TGCGCCAGTGAACCGGGACTACCGAACACCGGGGAGCTGTTTTTT	CASEPGLPNTGELFF
.	.	TRBJ1-1	TRBV29-1	TGCAGCGTTCAACCGACCGGGGTTAACACTGAAGCTTTCTTT	CSVQPTGVNTEAFF
TRBD1	.	TRBJ1-2	TRBV2	TGTGCCAGCAGTCCGGGACAGCATAACTATGGCTACACCTTC	CASSPGQHNYGYTF
TRBD1	.	TRBJ1-2	TRBV19	TGTGCCAGTAGTCCCCTAGGGACAGTCTATGGCTACACCTTC	CASSPLGTVYGYTF
.	.	TRBJ2-5	TRBV7-9	TGTGCCAGCAGCCGCGGACAGTCTCCGGAGACCCAGTACTTC	CASSRGQSPETQYF
.	.	TRBJ2-7	TRBV12-3/TRBV12-4	TGTGCCAGCTCCCAGGGAGGGGGGGGCGAGCAGTACTTC	CASSQGGGGEQYF
TRBD1	.	TRBJ1-4	TRBV6-2/TRBV6-3	TGTGCCAGCAGTATGACAGGGCCTAATGAAAAACTGTTTTTT	CASSMTGPNEKLFF
TRBD2	.	TRBJ2-3	TRBV5-1	TGCGCCAGCAGCTCCCGTTCGGGCGGGGGAGGGGCAGATACGCAGTATTTT	CASSSRSGGGGADTQYF
.	.	TRBJ1-5	TRBV19	TGTGCCAGTAGTTTGGGGAGCGCGTCCAGTCAGCCCCAGCATTTT	CASSLGSASSQPQHF
.	.	TRBJ1-2	TRBV30	TGTGCCTGGACACTCAACTATGGCTACACCTTC	CAWTLNYGYTF
TRBD1	.	TRBJ2-3	TRBV2	TGTGCCAGCGACAGGGATGGAGGCACAGATACGCAGTATTTT	CASDRDGGTDTQYF
TRBD1	.	TRBJ2-2	TRBV6-4	TGTGCCAGCAGTGACTTTAAGGGACAGGGACACACCGGGGAGCTGTTTTTT	CASSDFKGQGHTGELFF
.	.	TRBJ1-5	TRBV6-1	TGTGCCAGCAGTGAGGGGCGATATCAGCCCCAGCATTTT	CASSEGRYQPQHF
TRBD1	.	TRBJ1-2	TRBV9	TGTGCCAGCAGCACTCCCCGACAGGGTAATTCGGGTGGCTACACCTTC	CASSTPRQGNSGGYTF
TRBD1	.	TRBJ1-6	TRBV5-5	TGTGCCAGCAGCTACCAGGGACAGGCGAAGAATTCACCCCTCCACTTT	CASSYQGQAKNSPLHF
TRBD1	.	TRBJ1-1	TRBV19	TGTGCCAGTAGTAGCCCCGGGACAGGAACCCCTGAAGCTTTCTTT	CASSSPGTGTPEAFF
.	.	TRBJ2-2	TRBV21-1	TGTGCCGGATTGACTGGGCGCTCGGGACAGGGGACGAACACCGGGGAGCTGTTTTTT	CAGLTGRSGQGTNTGELFF
.	.	TRBJ1-2	TRBV24-1	TGTGCCACCAGTGACCCTAACACCTCAGGAGGCTACACCTTC	CATSDPNTSGGYTF
TRBD1	.	TRBJ1-4	TRBV15	TGTGCCACCAGCAGAGTACCAACGACAGGGTTCGGAAAACTGTTTTTT	CATSRVPTTGFGKLFF
.	.	TRBJ1-4	TRBV7-9	TGTGCCAGCAGCCAGGGTGGAGAAAAACTGTTTTTT	CASSQGGEKLFF
TRBD2	.	TRBJ2-1	TRBV5-5	TGTGCCAGCAGCGAGACTAGCGGGGGGCGTGAGCAGTTCTTC	CASSETSGGREQFF
.	many	TRBJ2-2	TRBV3-1/TRBV3-2	TGTGCCAGCAGCCCAGGGGCAACGAACACCGGGGAGCTGTTTTTT	CASSPGATNTGELFF
TRBD1	.	TRBJ1-2	TRBV19	TGTGCCAGTAAGGTGGCGCGGGACAGCTTCGATGGCTACACCTTC	CASKVARDSFDGYTF
.	.	TRBJ2-3	TRBV5-1	TGCGCCAGCAGCTTAGGGGACACAGATACGCAGTATTTT	CASSLGDTDTQYF
TRBD1	.	TRBJ1-3	TRBV19	TGTGCCAGTAGTTCGATGACAGGGTCTGGAAACACCATATATTTT	CASSSMTGSGNTIYF
.	.	TRBJ2-7	TRBV5-1	TGCGCCAGCAGCCCCAACAGCATAGCCTACGAGCAGTACTTC	CASSPNSIAYEQYF
TRBD1	.	TRBJ1-1	TRBV2	TGTGCCAGCAGCTCCGGGACAGGGGGGAGCACTGAAGCTTTCTTT	CASSSGTGGSTEAFF
.	.	TRBJ1-2	TRBV7-9	TGTGCCAGCAGCTTAGTAAGTTCAGGTGACTATGGCTACACCTTC	CASSLVSSGDYGYTF
TRBD1	.	TRBJ2-3	TRBV7-8	TGTGCCAGCAGCCCGGACAGGCCATCAGATACGCAGTATTTT	CASSPDRPSDTQYF
TRBD1	.	TRBJ1-3	TRBV15	TGTGCCACCAGCAGGGACCAGGGGGTTGGAAACACCATATATTTT	CATSRDQGVGNTIYF
.	.	TRBJ2-1	TRBV30	TGTGCCTGGAGTGTCCTTTCTAGAGAGAGGAATGAGCAGTTCTTC	CAWSVLSRERNEQFF
.	once	TRBJ1-1	TRBV18	TGTGCCAGCGGACGCCGGGCGGGTGAAGCTGAAGCTTTCTTT	CASGRRAGEAEAFF